The clone carrying this T cell receptor beta chain was seen just once. Antigen: not known. V was pared by 2 bases and J by 0 bases, with 14 bases between. Germline V gene sequence: CDR1 SEHNR, CDR2 FQNEAQ (reference sequence). This CDR3 is 16 amino acids long. These data come from a study of cytomegalovirus exposure and HLA in healthy donors. Whole-study findings and limits: Researchers catalogued approximately 170 TCR beta chains as cytomegalovirus-associated. Confirmation was obtained in vitro that a few CMV-associated chains are specific for CMV antigens. Among TCR sequences, most were rare, though some public TCRs appeared in many donors.

The donors were part of the validation cohort, which consisted of roughly 110 subjects and was separate from the first cohort of several hundred subjects. This table comes from immunoSEQ multiplex PCR, and its TCRdb copy is limited to in-frame clones, with some not included. The data contain around 130,000 clones, around nine tenths of them singletons. The receptor was derived from a man aged 25-40 years in good health and CMV-seronegative. Sequenced input: PBMCs. The rearrangement links TRBV7-9 to TRBJ2-7; D perhaps matches TRBD2 (7 bases). In nucleotides, the CDR3 is TGTGCCAGCAGCTTATCGTACAGGGAGGGCTCCTACGAGCAGTACTTC. It yields the protein CASSLSYREGSYEQYF.